This is a list of T cell receptor beta chains from one sample in a study of CD8 T cells in ankylosing spondylitis. TCRdb ran MiXCR on the 5' RACE reads and lists one entry per CDR3 protein. The sample has roughly 250,000 distinct CDR3 sequences; around 7.8% are singletons. Source material: blood, either unsorted or a sorted T cell fraction (not recorded which). The receptors shown here come from a male donor with ankylosing spondylitis or in good health (not recorded which). Each CDR3 is given with its conserved first and last residue. Fields, in order: clone size, D gene, V gene, J gene, CDR3 protein, CDR3 DNA. The D gene is left open where the match is weak. A clone size is listed for some rows: how often the clone was seen (once, few, many), or a class if it is expanded.

size: few
D: -
V: TRBV20-1
J: TRBJ2-3
CDR3: CSAKEVHRGTQYF
DNA: TGCAGTGCTAAGGAGGTCCACCGGGGTACGCAGTATTTT

size: -
D: TRBD2
V: TRBV6-2/TRBV6-3
J: TRBJ2-3
CDR3: CASSDPPGGTDTQYF
DNA: TGTGCCAGCAGCGACCCTCCGGGAGGGACGGATACGCAGTATTTT

size: few
D: TRBD2
V: TRBV5-1
J: TRBJ2-5
CDR3: CASSLGGGTQETQYF
DNA: TGCGCCAGCAGCTTGGGCGGGGGAACCCAAGAGACCCAGTACTTC

size: many
D: -
V: TRBV27
J: TRBJ2-6
CDR3: CASSQNSAGANVLTF
DNA: TGTGCCAGCAGTCAAAACAGTGCTGGGGCCAACGTCCTGACTTTC

size: many
D: -
V: TRBV5-1
J: TRBJ2-3
CDR3: CASSLTLAGTDTQYF
DNA: TGCGCCAGCAGCTTGACGTTGGCTGGCACAGATACGCAGTATTTT

size: many
D: -
V: TRBV20-1
J: TRBJ2-4
CDR3: CSARTTTGDIQYF
DNA: TGCAGTGCTAGGACCACCACTGGGGACATTCAGTACTTC

size: many
D: -
V: TRBV12-3/TRBV12-4
J: TRBJ1-2
CDR3: CASSTTPGGYGYTF
DNA: TGTGCCAGCAGCACAACCCCCGGAGGCTATGGCTACACCTTC

size: -
D: -
V: TRBV7-9
J: TRBJ2-7
CDR3: CASNGGSTYEQYF
DNA: TGTGCCAGCAACGGAGGGTCCACCTACGAGCAGTACTTC

size: many
D: -
V: TRBV28
J: TRBJ1-5
CDR3: CASSNRDFDEVSQPQHF
DNA: TGTGCCAGCAGTAACCGGGACTTTGATGAGGTCTCTCAGCCCCAGCATTTT

size: many
D: -
V: TRBV9
J: TRBJ2-2
CDR3: CASSVGSGLNTGELFF
DNA: TGTGCCAGCAGCGTAGGGTCAGGGTTGAACACCGGGGAGCTGTTTTTT

size: few
D: -
V: TRBV6-2/TRBV6-3
J: TRBJ1-1
CDR3: CASTPPTWGRAFF
DNA: TGTGCCAGCACCCCTCCGACGTGGGGGCGAGCTTTCTTT

size: many
D: -
V: TRBV14
J: TRBJ2-1
CDR3: CASSPRTGSSYNEQFF
DNA: TGTGCCAGCAGCCCAAGGACGGGAAGCTCCTACAATGAGCAGTTCTTC

size: -
D: -
V: TRBV19
J: TRBJ2-2
CDR3: CASSKLNGGNTGELFF
DNA: TGTGCCAGTAGTAAATTAAATGGAGGAAACACCGGGGAGCTGTTTTTT

size: many
D: -
V: TRBV7-8
J: TRBJ2-4
CDR3: CASSPRWDEFKNIQYF
DNA: TGTGCCAGCAGCCCAAGATGGGACGAGTTTAAAAACATTCAGTACTTC

size: -
D: -
V: TRBV4-2
J: TRBJ2-1
CDR3: CASSQDRREQFF
DNA: TGTGCCAGCAGCCAAGATAGACGTGAGCAGTTCTTC

size: -
D: -
V: TRBV21-1
J: TRBJ2-7
CDR3: CASSKAQVEEVSYEQYF
DNA: TGTGCCAGCAGCAAAGCGCAGGTGGAGGAGGTGTCCTACGAGCAGTACTTC

size: -
D: -
V: TRBV20-1
J: TRBJ2-3
CDR3: CSASWRGRTDTQYF
DNA: TGCAGTGCTAGTTGGCGGGGGCGCACAGATACGCAGTATTTT

size: many
D: -
V: TRBV3-1
J: TRBJ2-7
CDR3: CASSQDSGTRSEQYF
DNA: TGTGCCAGCAGCCAAGATTCGGGGACCAGGTCAGAGCAGTACTTC

size: -
D: -
V: TRBV29-1
J: TRBJ2-4
CDR3: CSVKGVEGRSKNIQYF
DNA: TGCAGCGTTAAGGGGGTGGAGGGCCGGAGCAAAAACATTCAGTACTTC

size: many
D: -
V: TRBV12-3/TRBV12-4
J: TRBJ2-7
CDR3: CASSLVQPGLGRQYF
DNA: TGTGCCAGCAGTTTAGTCCAACCGGGCTTAGGGAGGCAGTACTTC